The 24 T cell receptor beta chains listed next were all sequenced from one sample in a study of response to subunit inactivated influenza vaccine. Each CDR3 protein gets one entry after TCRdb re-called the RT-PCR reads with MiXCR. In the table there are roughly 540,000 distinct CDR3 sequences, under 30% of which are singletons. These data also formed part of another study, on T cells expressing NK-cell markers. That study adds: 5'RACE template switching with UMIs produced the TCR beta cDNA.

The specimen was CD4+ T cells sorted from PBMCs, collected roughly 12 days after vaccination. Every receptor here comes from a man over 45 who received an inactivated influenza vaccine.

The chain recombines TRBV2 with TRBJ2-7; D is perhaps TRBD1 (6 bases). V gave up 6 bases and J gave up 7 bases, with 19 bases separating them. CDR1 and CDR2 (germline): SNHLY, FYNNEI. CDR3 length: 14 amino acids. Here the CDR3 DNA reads TGTGCCAGCAGACTCCGGGACAATCCTTCGGAGCAGTACTTC. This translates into CASRLRDNPSEQYF.

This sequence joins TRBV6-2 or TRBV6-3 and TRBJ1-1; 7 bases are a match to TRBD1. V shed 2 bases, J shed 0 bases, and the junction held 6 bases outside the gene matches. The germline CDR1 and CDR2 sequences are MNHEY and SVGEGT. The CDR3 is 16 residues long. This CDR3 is CASSYPQGGLNTEAFF. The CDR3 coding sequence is TGTGCCAGCAGTTACCCCCAGGGGGGATTGAACACTGAAGCTTTCTTT.

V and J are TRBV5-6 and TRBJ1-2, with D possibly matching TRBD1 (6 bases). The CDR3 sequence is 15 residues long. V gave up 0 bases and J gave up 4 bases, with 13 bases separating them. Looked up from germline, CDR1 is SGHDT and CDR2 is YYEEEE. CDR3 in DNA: TGTGCCAGCAGCTTGGAAACCGGGGGGCTCTATGGCTACACCTTC. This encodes CASSLETGGLYGYTF.

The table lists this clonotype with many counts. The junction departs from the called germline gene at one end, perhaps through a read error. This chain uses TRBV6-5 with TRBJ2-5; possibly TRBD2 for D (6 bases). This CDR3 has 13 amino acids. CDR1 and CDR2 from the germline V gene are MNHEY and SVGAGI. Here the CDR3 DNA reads TGCGCCAGCAGCTTCCCGGGGGAAGAGACCCAGTACTTC. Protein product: CASSFPGEETQYF.

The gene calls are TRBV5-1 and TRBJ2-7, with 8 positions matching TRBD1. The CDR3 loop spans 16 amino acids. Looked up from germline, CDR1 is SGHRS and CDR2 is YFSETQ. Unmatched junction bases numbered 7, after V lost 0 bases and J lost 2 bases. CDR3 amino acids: CASSLVSGTGAYEQYF. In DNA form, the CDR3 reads TGCGCCAGCAGCTTGGTTAGTGGGACAGGTGCCTACGAGCAGTACTTC.

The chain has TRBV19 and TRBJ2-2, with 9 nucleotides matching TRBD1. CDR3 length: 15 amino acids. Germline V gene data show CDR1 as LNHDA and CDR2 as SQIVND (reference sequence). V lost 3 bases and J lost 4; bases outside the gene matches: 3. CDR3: CASSMGTGRTGELFF. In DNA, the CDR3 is TGTGCCAGTAGTATGGGGACAGGGCGCACCGGGGAGCTGTTTTTT.

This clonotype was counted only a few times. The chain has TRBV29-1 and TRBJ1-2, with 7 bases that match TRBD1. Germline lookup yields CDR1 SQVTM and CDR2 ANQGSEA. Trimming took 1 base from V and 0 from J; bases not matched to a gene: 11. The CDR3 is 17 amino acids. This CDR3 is CSVEVSGTDDPNYGYTF. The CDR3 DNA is TGCAGCGTTGAAGTATCCGGGACAGACGATCCTAACTATGGCTACACCTTC.

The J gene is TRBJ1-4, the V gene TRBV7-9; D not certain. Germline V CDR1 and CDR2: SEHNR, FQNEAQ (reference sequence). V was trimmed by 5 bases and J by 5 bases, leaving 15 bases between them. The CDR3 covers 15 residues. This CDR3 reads CASSQTERANEKLFF. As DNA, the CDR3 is TGTGCCAGCAGCCAAACGGAAAGGGCAAATGAAAAACTGTTTTTT. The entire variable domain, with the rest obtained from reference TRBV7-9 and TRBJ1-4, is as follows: DTGVSQNPRHKITKRGQNVTFRCDPISEHNRLYWYRQTLGQGPEFLTYFQNEAQLEKSRLLSDRFSAERPKGSFSTLEIQRTEQGDSAMYLCASSQTERANEKLFFGSGTQLSVL.

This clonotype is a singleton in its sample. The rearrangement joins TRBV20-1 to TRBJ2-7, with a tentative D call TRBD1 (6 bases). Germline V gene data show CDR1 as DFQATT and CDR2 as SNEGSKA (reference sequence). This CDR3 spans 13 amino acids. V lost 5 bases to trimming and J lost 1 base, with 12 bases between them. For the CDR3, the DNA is TGCAGTGCTGCTGACAGGCCTTCCTACGAGCAGTACTTC. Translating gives CSAADRPSYEQYF.

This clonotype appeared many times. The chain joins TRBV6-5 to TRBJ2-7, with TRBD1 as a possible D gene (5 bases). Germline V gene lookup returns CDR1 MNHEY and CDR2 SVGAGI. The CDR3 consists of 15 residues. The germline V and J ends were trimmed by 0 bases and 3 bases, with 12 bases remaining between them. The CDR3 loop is CASSYSSREGYEQYF. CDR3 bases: TGTGCCAGCAGTTACTCCTCCAGGGAAGGCTACGAGCAGTACTTC.

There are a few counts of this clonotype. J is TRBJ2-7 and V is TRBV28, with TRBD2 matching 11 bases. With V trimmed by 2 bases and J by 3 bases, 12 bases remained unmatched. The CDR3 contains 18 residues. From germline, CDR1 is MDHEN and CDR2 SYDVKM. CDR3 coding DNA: TGTGCCAGCAGTTTACTACTAGCGGGAGCCGGGTGGGGCTACGAGCAGTACTTC. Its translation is CASSLLLAGAGWGYEQYF.

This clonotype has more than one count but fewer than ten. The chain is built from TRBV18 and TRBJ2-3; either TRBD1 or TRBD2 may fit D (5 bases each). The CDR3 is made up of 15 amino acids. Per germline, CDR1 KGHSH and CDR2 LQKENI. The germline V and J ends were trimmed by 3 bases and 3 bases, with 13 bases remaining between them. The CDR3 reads CASSPVGVGTDTQYF. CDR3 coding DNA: TGTGCCAGCTCACCGGTGGGGGTTGGGACAGATACGCAGTATTTT.

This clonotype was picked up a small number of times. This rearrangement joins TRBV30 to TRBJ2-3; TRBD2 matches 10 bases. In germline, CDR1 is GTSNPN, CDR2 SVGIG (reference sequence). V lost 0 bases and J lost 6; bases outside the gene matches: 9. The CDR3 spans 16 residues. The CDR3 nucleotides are TGTGCCTGGAGTGTTGGCCTAGCGGGAGTCTCTGATACGCAGTATTTT. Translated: CAWSVGLAGVSDTQYF.

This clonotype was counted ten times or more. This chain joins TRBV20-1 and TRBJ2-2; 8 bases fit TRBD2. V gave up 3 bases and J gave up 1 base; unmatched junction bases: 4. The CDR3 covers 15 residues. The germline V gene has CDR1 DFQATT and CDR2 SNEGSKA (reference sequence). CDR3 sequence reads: CSARPSGGNTGELFF. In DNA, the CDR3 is TGCAGTGCTAGGCCCAGCGGGGGGAACACCGGGGAGCTGTTTTTT.

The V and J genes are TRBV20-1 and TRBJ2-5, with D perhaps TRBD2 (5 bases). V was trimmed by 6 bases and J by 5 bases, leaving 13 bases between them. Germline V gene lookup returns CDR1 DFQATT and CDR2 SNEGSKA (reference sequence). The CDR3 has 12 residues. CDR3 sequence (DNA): TGCAGTGCCGCCCTAGCACGGGAGACCCAGTACTTC. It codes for CSAALARETQYF.

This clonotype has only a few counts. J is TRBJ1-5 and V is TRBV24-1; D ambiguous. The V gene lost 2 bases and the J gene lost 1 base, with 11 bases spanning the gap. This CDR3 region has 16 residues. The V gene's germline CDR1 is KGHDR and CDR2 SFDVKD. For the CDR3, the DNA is TGTGCCACCAGTGATTCGTGGGGAGAGAGCAATCAGCCCCAGCATTTT. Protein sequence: CATSDSWGESNQPQHF.

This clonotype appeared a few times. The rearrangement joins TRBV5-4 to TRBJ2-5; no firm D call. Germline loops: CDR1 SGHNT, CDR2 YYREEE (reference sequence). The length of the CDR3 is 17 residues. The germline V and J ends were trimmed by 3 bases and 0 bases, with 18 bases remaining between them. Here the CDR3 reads CASSSRASPMYQETQYF. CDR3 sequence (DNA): TGTGCCAGCAGCTCCCGGGCTTCACCAATGTACCAAGAGACCCAGTACTTC. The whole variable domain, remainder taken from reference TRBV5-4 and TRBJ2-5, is ETGVTQSPTHLIKTRGQQVTLRCSSQSGHNTVSWYQQALGQGPQFIFQYYREEENGRGNFPPRFSGLQFPNYSSELNVNALELDDSALYLCASSSRASPMYQETQYFGPGTRLLVL.

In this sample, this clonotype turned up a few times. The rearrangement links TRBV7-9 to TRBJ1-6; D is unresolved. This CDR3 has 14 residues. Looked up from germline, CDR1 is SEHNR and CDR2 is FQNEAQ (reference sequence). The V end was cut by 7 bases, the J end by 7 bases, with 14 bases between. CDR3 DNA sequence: TGTGCCAGCACGGATAGGACGGGGAATTCACCCCTCCACTTT. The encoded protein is CASTDRTGNSPLHF.

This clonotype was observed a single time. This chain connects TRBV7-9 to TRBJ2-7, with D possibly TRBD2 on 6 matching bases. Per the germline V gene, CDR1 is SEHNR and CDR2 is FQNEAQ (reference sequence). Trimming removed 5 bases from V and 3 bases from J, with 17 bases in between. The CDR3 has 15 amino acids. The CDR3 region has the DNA TGTGCCAGCAGCGTACGGGACTTGAAGGACTACGAGCAGTACTTC. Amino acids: CASSVRDLKDYEQYF.

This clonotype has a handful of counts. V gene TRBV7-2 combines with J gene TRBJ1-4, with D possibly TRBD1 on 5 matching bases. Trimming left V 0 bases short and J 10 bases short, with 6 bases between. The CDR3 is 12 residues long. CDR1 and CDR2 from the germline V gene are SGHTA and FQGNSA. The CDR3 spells CASSLAGGKLFF. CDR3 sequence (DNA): TGTGCCAGCAGCTTAGCCGGGGGAAAACTGTTTTTT.

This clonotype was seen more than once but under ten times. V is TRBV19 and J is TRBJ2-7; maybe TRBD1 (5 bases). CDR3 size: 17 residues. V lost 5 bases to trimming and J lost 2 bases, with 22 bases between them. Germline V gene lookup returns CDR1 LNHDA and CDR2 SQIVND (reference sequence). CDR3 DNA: TGTGCCAGTAGTTCCCGAGGATTGACAGCGCTAACCTACGAGCAGTACTTC. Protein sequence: CASSSRGLTALTYEQYF.

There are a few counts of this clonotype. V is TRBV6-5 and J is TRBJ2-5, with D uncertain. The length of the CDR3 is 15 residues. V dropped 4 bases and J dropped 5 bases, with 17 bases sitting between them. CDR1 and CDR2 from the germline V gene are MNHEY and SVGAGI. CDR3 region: CASSWGKMPRETQYF. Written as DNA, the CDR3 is TGTGCCAGCAGTTGGGGAAAAATGCCCCGGGAGACCCAGTACTTC.

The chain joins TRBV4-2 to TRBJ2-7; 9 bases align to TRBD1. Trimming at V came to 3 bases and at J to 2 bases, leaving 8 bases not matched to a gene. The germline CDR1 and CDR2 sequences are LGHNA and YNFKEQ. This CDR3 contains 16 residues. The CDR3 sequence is CASSQTPGQGTYEQYF. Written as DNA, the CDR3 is TGTGCCAGCAGCCAGACGCCGGGACAGGGAACCTACGAGCAGTACTTC.

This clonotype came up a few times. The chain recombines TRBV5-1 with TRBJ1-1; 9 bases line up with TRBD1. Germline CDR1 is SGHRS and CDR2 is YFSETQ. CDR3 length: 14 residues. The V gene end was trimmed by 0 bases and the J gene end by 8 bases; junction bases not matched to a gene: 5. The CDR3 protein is CASSLEYRGREAFF. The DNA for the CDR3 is TGCGCCAGCAGCTTGGAGTACAGGGGGCGGGAAGCTTTCTTT.